This passage covers 13 T cell receptor beta chains from one sample sequenced in a study of OX40 agonist ivuxolimab in advanced cancers. TCRdb's table, derived via immunoSEQ multiplex PCR, lists solely in-frame clones and lacks some. The table lists roughly 42,000 clones, under 95% of them singletons. Sequencing used CD4+ or CD8+ T cells sorted from blood, obtained in a trial of the OX40 agonist ivuxolimab. The receptors were gathered from an adult with an advanced solid tumor such as melanoma, head and neck, liver or kidney cancer.

This clone is a singleton in its sample. The gene calls are TRBV19 and TRBJ2-6; no definite D call. The CDR3 extends over 18 amino acids. CDR1 is LNHDA, CDR2 SQIVND, per germline (reference sequence). The V end was cut by 0 bases, the J end by 0 bases, with 12 bases between. The CDR3 region has the DNA TGTGCCAGTAGTATAGATCTTGCGTTAAGCTCTGGGGCCAACGTCCTGACTTTC. Translating gives CASSIDLALSSGANVLTF.

In this sample, this clone turned up once. This sequence joins TRBV6-5 and TRBJ2-7, with 9 bases identical to TRBD1. The V gene's germline CDR1 is MNHEY and CDR2 SVGAGI. The CDR3 is 13 residues long. V shed 5 bases, J shed 3 bases, and the junction held 2 bases outside the gene matches. CDR3 sequence: CASSLGQGYEQYF. In nucleotides, the CDR3 is TGTGCCAGCAGTCTGGGACAGGGCTACGAGCAGTACTTC.

V and J are TRBV19 and TRBJ2-5, with D hard to call. V lost 3 bases and J lost 4, with 3 bases in between. This CDR3 spans 11 amino acids. Germline CDR1 reads LNHDA; CDR2 reads SQIVND (reference sequence). CDR3 region: CASSMGETQYF. The CDR3 bases are TGTGCCAGTAGTATGGGAGAGACCCAGTACTTC.

This clone came up once. The V call is TRBV30, the J call TRBJ2-2; weak D call: TRBD2 (6 bases). The CDR3 totals 16 residues. Germline CDR1 and CDR2: GTSNPN and SVGIG (reference sequence). The V end was cut by 3 bases, the J end by 6 bases, with 20 bases between. For the CDR3, the DNA is TGTGCCTGGAGCCGAGCCTTCCCGGGAGTATCCGGGGAGCTGTTTTTT. Amino acid sequence: CAWSRAFPGVSGELFF.

The rearrangement uses TRBV6-1 and TRBJ2-2, with 7 nucleotides matching TRBD1. Germline CDR1 reads MNHNS; CDR2 reads SASEGT. This CDR3 spans 18 amino acids. J lost 3 bases, V lost 1 base, and 11 bases had no gene match. Here the CDR3 reads CASSEGVWTGEYTGELFF. CDR3 DNA sequence: TGTGCCAGCAGTGAAGGGGTATGGACAGGAGAATACACCGGGGAGCTGTTTTTT.

The chain couples TRBV7-2 to TRBJ2-5; 8 bases match TRBD1. V lost 5 bases and J lost 3; bases outside the gene matches: 8. The V gene's germline CDR1 is SGHTA and CDR2 FQGNSA. The CDR3 is 15 amino acids. CDR3 amino acids: CASSPGHRGEETQYF. Here the CDR3 DNA reads TGTGCCAGCAGCCCCGGGCACAGGGGGGAAGAGACCCAGTACTTC.

The chain links TRBV27 to TRBJ1-2; the match to TRBD1 covers 8 bases. The germline gives CDR1 MNHEY, CDR2 SMNVEV (reference sequence). There are 15 residues in the CDR3. The J segment lost 0 bases and the V segment lost 3 bases, leaving 3 bases of the junction unmatched. CDR3: CASSFSGGANYGYTF. The CDR3 DNA follows: TGTGCCAGCAGTTTCTCAGGGGGCGCTAACTATGGCTACACCTTC.

The count of this clone is one. The V and J genes are TRBV28 and TRBJ1-2; D might be TRBD1 (5 bases). Germline V CDR1 and CDR2: MDHEN, SYDVKM. The CDR3 has 14 amino acids. Between the trimmed V and J ends, which lost 2 bases and 8 bases, there was a span of 15 bases. The chain's CDR3 is CASSLSFVGEGYTF. The CDR3 DNA sequence: TGTGCCAGCAGTTTAAGTTTCGTAGGGGAGGGCTACACCTTC.

The V and J genes are TRBV28 and TRBJ2-1, with D perhaps TRBD1 or TRBD2 (5 bases each). The ends were cut back, 5 bases at V and 0 bases at J, with 14 bases in the middle. Germline V gene sequence: CDR1 MDHEN, CDR2 SYDVKM. The CDR3 is 16 residues long. The CDR3 coding sequence is TGTGCCAGCAGTCTAATTGGGGGAAGCTCCTACAATGAGCAGTTCTTC. This encodes CASSLIGGSSYNEQFF.

The chain joins TRBV5-1 to TRBJ1-5; 8 nucleotides match TRBD1. J was trimmed by 5 bases and V by 6 bases; bases with no gene match: 7. This CDR3 has 14 amino acids. Germline V gene sequence: CDR1 SGHRS, CDR2 YFSETQ. CDR3 sequence reads: CASKQGELDQPQHF. CDR3 sequence (DNA): TGCGCCAGCAAACAGGGGGAATTGGATCAGCCCCAGCATTTT.

The gene calls are TRBV7-2 and TRBJ2-3; D is perhaps TRBD1 (6 bases). Between the trimmed V and J ends, which lost 2 bases and 0 bases, there was a span of 9 bases. Germline lookup yields CDR1 SGHTA and CDR2 FQGNSA. CDR3 length: 15 residues. The CDR3 reads CASSLLGASTDTQYF. The DNA of the CDR3 is TGTGCCAGCAGCTTACTGGGGGCGAGCACAGATACGCAGTATTTT.

The rearrangement links TRBV30 to TRBJ2-7; 12 bases are a match to TRBD2. Germline CDR1 reads GTSNPN; CDR2 reads SVGIG (reference sequence). With V trimmed by 3 bases and J by 3 bases, 0 bases remained unmatched. The CDR3 spans 13 residues. As DNA, the CDR3 is TGTGCCTGGAGGACTAGCGGGGGCTACGAGCAGTACTTC. Protein product: CAWRTSGGYEQYF.

Worth noting for this clone: At one end, the junction sequence differs from germline, possibly due to a read error. The chain carries TRBV7-2 and TRBJ2-2, with D perhaps assigned TRBD1 or TRBD2 (5 bases each). Germline values: CDR1 SGHTA, CDR2 FQGNSA. The CDR3 loop spans 16 amino acids. CDR3 protein: CASSLRPGWGIGELLF. The CDR3 DNA sequence: TGTGCCAGCAGCTTAAGGCCAGGGTGGGGTATCGGGGAGCTGCTTTTT.